The following is a T cell receptor beta chain sequence with its context. One junction end disagrees with the germline gene, perhaps due to a read error. The record originates from a study of cytomegalovirus exposure and HLA in healthy donors. Study information: Among several hundred genotyped donors, approximately 80% fell in the Caucasian-associated ancestry cluster.

Primers: 60 Vbeta forward and 13 Jbeta reverse. Sequencing used immunoSEQ multiplex PCR; TCRdb keeps in-frame clones, though not all of them. This table holds around 180,000 clones, around three quarters found once. Germline CDR1 is SGHRS and CDR2 is YFSETQ. The CDR3 has 13 residues. This TCR derives from a woman aged 35 to 49 in good health and CMV-seronegative. Source material: PBMCs. The chain employs TRBV5-1 and TRBJ1-2; D is unclear. As DNA, the CDR3 is TGCGCCAGCCATAACAATACGGACTTACTACATATCTTC. This encodes CASHNNTDLLHIF.